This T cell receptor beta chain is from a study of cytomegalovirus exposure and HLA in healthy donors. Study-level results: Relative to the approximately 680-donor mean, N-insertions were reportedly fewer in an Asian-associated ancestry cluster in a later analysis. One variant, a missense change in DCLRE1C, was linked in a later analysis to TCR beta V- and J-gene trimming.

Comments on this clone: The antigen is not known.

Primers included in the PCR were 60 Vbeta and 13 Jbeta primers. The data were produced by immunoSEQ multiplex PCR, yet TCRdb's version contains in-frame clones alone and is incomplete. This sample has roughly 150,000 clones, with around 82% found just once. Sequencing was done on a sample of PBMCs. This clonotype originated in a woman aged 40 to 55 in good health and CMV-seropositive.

CDR3 sequence: CASSPREDEKLFF. The CDR3 region has the DNA TGTGCCAGCTCACCACGGGAGGATGAAAAACTGTTTTTT. This sequence joins TRBV18 and TRBJ1-4; D is unclear. Germline lookup yields CDR1 KGHSH and CDR2 LQKENI. This CDR3 has 13 residues. V was pared by 1 base and J by 6 bases, with 6 bases between.